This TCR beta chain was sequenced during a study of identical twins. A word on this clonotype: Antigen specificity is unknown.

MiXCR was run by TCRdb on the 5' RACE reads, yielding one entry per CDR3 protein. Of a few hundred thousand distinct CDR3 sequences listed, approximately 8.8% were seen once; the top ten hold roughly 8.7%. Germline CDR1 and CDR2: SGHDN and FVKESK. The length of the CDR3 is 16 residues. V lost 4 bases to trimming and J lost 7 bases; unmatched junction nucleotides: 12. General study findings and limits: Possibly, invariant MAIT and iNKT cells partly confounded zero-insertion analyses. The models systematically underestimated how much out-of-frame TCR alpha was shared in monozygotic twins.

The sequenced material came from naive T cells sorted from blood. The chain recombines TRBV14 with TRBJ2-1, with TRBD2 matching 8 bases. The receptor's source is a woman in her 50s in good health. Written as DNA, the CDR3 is TGTGCCAGCAGCCCGTGGGGAAGCGGGAGTCTGAATGAGCAGTTCTTC. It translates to CASSPWGSGSLNEQFF. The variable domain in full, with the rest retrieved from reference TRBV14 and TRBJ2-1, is EAGVTQFPSHSVIEKGQTVTLRCDPISGHDNLYWYRRVMGKEIKFLLHFVKESKQDESGMPNNRFLAERTGGTYSTLKVQPAELEDSGVYFCASSPWGSGSLNEQFFGPGTRLTVL.